A single sample is the source of the 12 T cell receptor beta chains below, sequenced in a study of T-cell reconstitution after alpha-beta-depleted transplantation in children. It was with unique molecular identifiers that the TCRbeta library was prepared. MiXCR, run by TCRdb on the PCR reads, gives a single entry per CDR3 protein. The table lists 580,000 or so distinct CDR3 sequences, approximately 22% of them singletons. The material was PBMCs, mostly from graft donor cells, obtained 360 days after TCRalphabeta/CD19-depleted stem cell transplant. The receptors were gathered from a boy younger than two who had a stem cell transplant for acute myeloid leukemia, so the T cells may come from the graft donor.

At least ten counts were recorded for this clonotype. The chain links TRBV7-9 to TRBJ2-5; 7 nucleotides line up with TRBD2. J was trimmed by 4 bases and V by 6 bases; bases with no gene match: 11. Germline values: CDR1 SEHNR, CDR2 FQNEAQ (reference sequence). The CDR3 totals 15 residues. The CDR3 loop is CASREAGTRGETQYF. In DNA form, the CDR3 reads TGTGCCAGCAGAGAAGCGGGGACTCGCGGAGAGACCCAGTACTTC.

The rearrangement joins TRBV7-9 to TRBJ2-3; 7 nucleotides line up with TRBD2. This CDR3 spans 15 amino acids. Germline assignment: CDR1 SEHNR and CDR2 FQNEAQ (reference sequence). J lost 5 bases, V lost 8 bases, and 13 bases had no gene match. The CDR3 sequence: CASGRPGRDEDTQYF. The CDR3 DNA follows: TGTGCCAGCGGTCGGCCGGGGAGGGATGAAGATACGCAGTATTTT.

This chain connects TRBV5-1 to TRBJ1-1; D gene ambiguous. The length of the CDR3 is 14 residues. Germline CDR1 and CDR2: SGHRS and YFSETQ. Trimming left V 1 base short and J 5 bases short, with 12 bases between. The CDR3 sequence is CASSLIIGGTEAFF. In DNA, the CDR3 is TGCGCCAGCAGCTTGATAATTGGAGGGACTGAAGCTTTCTTT.

The chain links TRBV12-3 or TRBV12-4 to TRBJ1-3; weak D call: TRBD1 (5 bases). V lost 2 bases to trimming and J lost 4 bases, with 18 bases between them. The CDR3 is 17 residues long. CDR3 protein: CASSLWSMSGSGNTIYF. The CDR3 DNA follows: TGTGCCAGCAGTTTATGGTCGATGTCAGGGTCCGGAAACACCATATATTTT.

This clonotype showed up many times. The CDR3: CASSLVGTELGGSYEQYF. Written as DNA, the CDR3 is TGTGCCAGCAGCTTAGTTGGCACAGAACTCGGGGGCTCCTACGAGCAGTACTTC. The V call is TRBV11-1, the J call TRBJ2-7; a weak D match, TRBD2 (6 bases). V was pared by 1 base and J by 0 bases, with 19 bases between. Germline loops: CDR1 SGHAT, CDR2 FQDESV (reference sequence). The CDR3 totals 18 residues. Full variable domain (missing parts from reference TRBV11-1 and TRBJ2-7): EAEVAQSPRYKITEKSQAVAFWCDPISGHATLYWYRQILGQGPELLVQFQDESVVDDSQLPKDRFSAERLKGVDSTLKIQPAELGDSAMYLCASSLVGTELGGSYEQYFGPGTRLTVT.

This clonotype was counted ten times or more. The chain employs TRBV2 and TRBJ2-7; perhaps TRBD2 as D (5 bases). Germline assignment: CDR1 SNHLY and CDR2 FYNNEI. CDR3 length: 16 amino acids. Deletions cut 1 base from V and 3 bases from J, with 16 bases between. CDR3 protein: CASSEERGASGYEQYV. The CDR3 region has the DNA TGTGCCAGCAGTGAAGAACGGGGAGCCTCGGGCTACGAGCAGTACGTC.

The chain employs TRBV29-1 and TRBJ2-2; D is unresolved. Per the germline V gene, CDR1 is SQVTM and CDR2 is ANQGSEA. The CDR3 has 15 residues. The germline V and J ends were trimmed by 2 bases and 4 bases, with 14 bases remaining between them. In nucleotides, the CDR3 is TGCAGCGTTGAATGGCAGGATAGGTCCACCGGGGAGCTGTTTTTT. Protein: CSVEWQDRSTGELFF.

In its sample, this clonotype was seen many times. The rearrangement uses TRBV13 and TRBJ1-1; unclear D gene. The CDR3 is 13 amino acids. The germline V and J ends were trimmed by 0 bases and 5 bases, with 7 bases remaining between them. Germline V gives CDR1 PRHDT, CDR2 FYEKMQ (reference sequence). The CDR3 sequence is CASSLGVGTEAFF. DNA of the CDR3: TGTGCCAGCAGCTTAGGGGTGGGGACTGAAGCTTTCTTT.

There are a few counts of this clonotype. This chain's CDR3 is CASSLSAGEQFF. DNA of the CDR3: TGTGCCAGCAGTTTATCGGCAGGTGAGCAGTTCTTC. V is TRBV27 and J is TRBJ2-1; D gene ambiguous. Per germline, CDR1 MNHEY and CDR2 SMNVEV (reference sequence). With 0 bases removed from V and 9 bases from J, the gap between germline ends came to 6 bases. The CDR3 totals 12 residues.

This clonotype appeared many times. J is TRBJ2-3 and V is TRBV20-1; D gene uncertain. The CDR3 runs to 12 residues. V shed 6 bases and J shed 4 bases, with 11 bases lying between them. Per the germline V gene, CDR1 is DFQATT and CDR2 is SNEGSKA (reference sequence). CDR3 sequence reads: CSADGPPDTQYF. The CDR3 DNA follows: TGCAGTGCGGACGGGCCGCCAGATACGCAGTATTTT.

This clonotype was found a few times. The chain carries TRBV6-1 and TRBJ1-1; D unresolved. The CDR3 is 14 residues long. Deletions cut 1 base from V and 6 bases from J, with 12 bases between. Germline loops: CDR1 MNHNS, CDR2 SASEGT. The CDR3 nucleotides read TGTGCCAGCAGTGAAGGCTGGGGATGGTCTGAAGCTTTCTTT. Translation: CASSEGWGWSEAFF.

This clonotype has ten or more counts. The CDR3 sequence: CSASSSLGKTSYEQYF. CDR3 DNA sequence: TGCAGTGCTAGTTCGTCGCTAGGGAAAACTTCCTACGAGCAGTACTTC. The chain is built from TRBV20-1 and TRBJ2-7; D gene ambiguous. Trimming shortened V by 3 bases and J by 1 base, and 19 bases separated the two germline ends. The CDR3 spans 16 residues. Germline loops: CDR1 DFQATT, CDR2 SNEGSKA (reference sequence).